These T cell receptor beta chains were read from a single sample in a study of T-cell reconstitution after alpha-beta-depleted transplantation in children. TCRdb used MiXCR to reprocess the PCR reads, holding one entry per CDR3 protein. There are 500,000 to 650,000 distinct CDR3 sequences in the sample; about an eighth occur only once, and around 15% lies in the top ten. The source was PBMCs, mostly from graft donor cells, collected 180 days after TCRalphabeta/CD19-depleted stem cell transplant. These receptors originate from a female patient aged 2 to 10 who had a stem cell transplant for aplastic anemia, so the T cells may come from the graft donor. Both conserved end residues are part of each CDR3. Each record gives: clone size, V gene, D gene, J gene, CDR3 protein, CDR3 DNA. The D gene is left open where the match is weak. The size entry is marked missing in some rows and otherwise reads once, few, many or a size class.

.,TRBV11-2,TRBD1,TRBJ2-3,CASSFHRDSATDTQYF,TGTGCCAGCAGCTTCCACCGGGACAGTGCTACAGATACGCAGTATTTT
few,TRBV20-1,.,TRBJ1-2,CSARAISGTLANYGYTF,TGCAGTGCTAGAGCCATATCCGGGACACTTGCCAACTATGGCTACACCTTC
few,TRBV12-3/TRBV12-4,.,TRBJ2-6,CASTSQGTGANVLTF,TGTGCCAGCACCTCCCAGGGTACTGGGGCCAACGTCCTGACTTTC
.,TRBV5-8,.,TRBJ1-2,CASTLDRPSYGYTF,TGTGCCAGCACCCTTGACAGGCCCTCCTATGGCTACACCTTC
.,TRBV12-3/TRBV12-4,.,TRBJ2-2,CASSWNGLIGRLKVGTGELFF,TGTGCCAGCAGTTGGAATGGTTTAATAGGACGGCTTAAAGTCGGCACCGGGGAGCTGTTTTTT
.,TRBV6-2/TRBV6-3,.,TRBJ1-1,CASRSGAEHMNTEAFF,TGTGCCAGCAGGTCCGGGGCCGAGCACATGAACACTGAAGCTTTCTTT
few,TRBV10-3,.,TRBJ2-3,CAISESDATQYF,TGTGCCATCAGTGAATCCGATGCTACGCAGTATTTT
few,TRBV18,TRBD2,TRBJ2-1,CASSPGTSNEQFF,TGTGCCAGCTCACCGGGGACTAGCAATGAGCAGTTCTTC
.,TRBV6-2/TRBV6-3,.,TRBJ2-7,CASSVQREQYF,TGTGCCAGCAGTGTGCAGCGCGAGCAGTACTTC
few,TRBV4-2,.,TRBJ2-1,CASSQIYLVAGPSTNNEQFF,TGTGCCAGCAGCCAAATTTACCTAGTGGCGGGACCGAGTACCAACAATGAGCAGTTCTTC
few,TRBV27,.,TRBJ2-3,CASSTRTSTDTQYF,TGTGCCAGCAGTACGCGGACCAGCACAGATACGCAGTATTTT
.,TRBV20-1,TRBD2,TRBJ2-1,CSAPTLGLAGGPTSYNEQFF,TGCAGTGCCCCTACGTTGGGACTAGCGGGAGGTCCTACCTCCTACAATGAGCAGTTCTTC
.,TRBV28,TRBD2,TRBJ2-6,CASSLSPGGSSGANVLTF,TGTGCCAGCAGTTTATCTCCGGGAGGCAGCTCTGGGGCCAACGTCCTGACTTTC
.,TRBV28,TRBD1,TRBJ1-1,CASGTGGTEAFF,TGTGCCAGCGGCACAGGGGGGACTGAAGCTTTCTTT
few,TRBV12-5,.,TRBJ2-2,CASGSKWPTGELFF,TGTGCTAGTGGTTCAAAGTGGCCCACCGGGGAGCTGTTTTTT
.,TRBV5-5,.,TRBJ1-2,CASRRQTVYGYTF,TGTGCCAGCAGGCGACAGACAGTCTATGGCTACACCTTC
few,TRBV20-1,.,TRBJ1-1,CSATPGLAFF,TGCAGTGCTACTCCGGGTCTGGCTTTCTTT
.,TRBV20-1,.,TRBJ2-1,CSATRAYNEQFF,TGCAGTGCTACCCGAGCCTACAATGAGCAGTTCTTC
many,TRBV28,.,TRBJ1-5,CASSRDRGPNQPQHF,TGTGCCAGCAGCCGTGATCGGGGGCCCAATCAGCCCCAGCATTTT
once,TRBV20-1,TRBD1,TRBJ1-1,CSAPGQLTEAFF,TGCAGTGCGCCGGGACAGCTTACTGAAGCTTTCTTT
few,TRBV15,.,TRBJ2-7,CASSEWSSGYEQYF,TGTGCCTCCTCCGAGTGGAGCTCGGGCTACGAGCAGTACTTC
.,TRBV6-6,.,TRBJ2-7,CASSYRATYEQYF,TGTGCCAGCAGTTACAGGGCTACCTACGAGCAGTACTTC
.,TRBV7-6,.,TRBJ2-3,CASSPLDYTDTQYF,TGTGCCAGCAGCCCTCTAGACTACACAGATACGCAGTATTTT
.,TRBV4-2,.,TRBJ1-3,CASSQDDSRRNTIYF,TGTGCCAGCAGCCAGGATGACAGCCGCAGAAACACCATATATTTT
.,TRBV30,.,TRBJ2-1,CAWRGGGFDEQFF,TGTGCCTGGAGAGGCGGAGGGTTTGATGAGCAGTTCTTC
few,TRBV10-3,.,TRBJ2-2,CAISESYFTPGELFF,TGTGCCATCAGTGAGTCGTATTTTACCCCCGGGGAGCTGTTTTTT
.,TRBV20-1,.,TRBJ2-1,CSDRDRTYNEQFF,TGCAGTGATAGAGACAGGACCTACAATGAGCAGTTCTTC
.,TRBV6-5,TRBD1,TRBJ2-5,CASSWTGGPQETQYF,TGTGCCAGCAGTTGGACAGGGGGGCCACAAGAGACCCAGTACTTC
.,TRBV24-1,.,TRBJ2-3,CATSRPGLATSTDTQYF,TGTGCCACCAGCCGCCCAGGGCTCGCAACGTCCACAGATACGCAGTATTTT
.,TRBV6-1,.,TRBJ2-7,CASWTTGTRPYEQYF,TGTGCCAGCTGGACTACCGGGACCAGACCTTACGAGCAGTACTTC
few,TRBV28,.,TRBJ2-3,CASRPGGSDTQYF,TGTGCCAGCAGGCCTGGGGGGTCGGATACGCAGTATTTT
.,TRBV12-3/TRBV12-4,.,TRBJ1-2,CASSWRGRGFNYGYTF,TGTGCCAGCTCCTGGCGGGGCCGGGGGTTTAACTATGGCTACACCTTC